Sequencing of this T cell receptor (beta chain) was carried out in a study of vaccination and CD4 T cells after COVID-19. The CDR3 consists of 15 residues. V shed 3 bases, J shed 1 base, and the junction held 7 bases outside the gene matches. Per germline, CDR1 DFQATT and CDR2 SNEGSKA (reference sequence). Treatment here: approximately 9-day PBMC culture with coronavirus spike peptide pools or control peptides (ViraFEST assay). ViraFEST relied on peptide pools to expand antigen-specific T cells; the TCRs were sequenced afterward. Days 3 and 7 saw half the medium swapped for fresh IL-2 medium. An Oncomine TCR Beta short-read assay was used to sequence the DNA from cultured CD4+ T cells. TCRdb re-derived calls from the PCR reads in MiXCR, one entry per CDR3 protein. The sample gives several thousand distinct CDR3 sequences, approximately 73% of which show up once; approximately 45% is in the top ten.

As for this clonotype: Its target is unknown.

This TCR derives from a human donor who had recovered from COVID-19. V and J are TRBV20-1 and TRBJ2-3, with 7 positions matching TRBD1. Sequencing was done on a sample of CD4+ T cells from blood, cultured in vitro. CDR3 amino acids: CSASYEGAGTDTQYF. CDR3 coding DNA: TGCAGTGCTAGTTATGAGGGGGCGGGCACAGATACGCAGTATTTT.